The 4 T cell receptor beta chains in this list originate from one sample, sequenced in a study of T cell responses to AZD1222 COVID-19 vaccine (dated by TCRdb to the early 2020s). Library construction relied on the immunoSEQ multiplex PCR assay. This is the immuneACCESS table as TCRdb keeps it, with only in-frame sequences that have V and J called. A part of the clones is gone; compared with another copy, unresolved V genes explain less than half, and the rest is unexplained. Counted in this sample were some 89,000 clones; approximately 87% of them appeared once. The ten largest clones add up to around 4.5% of the sample. What the time point label conveys for this sample: baseline before first vaccination. The treatment or condition label, as the study defines it: meningococcal conjugate vaccine given as trial control. The sequenced sample was peripheral blood, obtained on day 0 of MenACWY control vaccination. These receptors were taken from an adult in good health.

The genes are TRBV30 and TRBJ2-3, with a weak D call TRBD1 (6 bases). The CDR3 is made up of 14 amino acids. Germline V lookup: CDR1 GTSNPN, CDR2 SVGIG (reference sequence). Trimming took 3 bases from V and 9 from J, leaving 19 bases between them. The CDR3 DNA sequence: TGTGCCTGGAGCAAGCAGGGGCCCCCCGGGACGCAGTATTTT. This sequence encodes CAWSKQGPPGTQYF.

The J gene is TRBJ2-7, the V gene TRBV27; 9 bases line up with TRBD1. The V gene's germline CDR1 is MNHEY and CDR2 SMNVEV (reference sequence). This CDR3 has 17 amino acids. J gave up 0 bases and V 6 bases, and 12 bases lay outside the gene matches. The CDR3 region is CASRVIRDRVISYEQYF. The CDR3 coding sequence is TGTGCCAGCAGAGTCATCCGGGACAGGGTGATCTCCTACGAGCAGTACTTC.

The chain has TRBV28 and TRBJ2-7, with unresolved D. The CDR3 covers 13 residues. V was trimmed by 2 bases and J by 1 base, leaving 6 bases between them. Germline CDR1 reads MDHEN; CDR2 reads SYDVKM. As DNA, the CDR3 is TGTGCCAGCAGTTTAGACACATCCTACGAGCAGTACTTC. This encodes CASSLDTSYEQYF.

As to this clone: Other DNA sequences within the sample encode an identical CDR3. V and J are TRBV4-3 and TRBJ2-7; D perhaps matches TRBD2 (5 bases). The V and J ends lost 0 bases and 2 bases respectively, with 11 bases between them. The CDR3 consists of 15 residues. The germline V gene encodes CDR1 LGHNA and CDR2 YSLEER. The CDR3 protein is CASSQDLSSPYEQYF. The CDR3 nucleotides are TGCGCCAGCAGCCAAGATTTATCTAGCCCCTACGAGCAGTACTTC.